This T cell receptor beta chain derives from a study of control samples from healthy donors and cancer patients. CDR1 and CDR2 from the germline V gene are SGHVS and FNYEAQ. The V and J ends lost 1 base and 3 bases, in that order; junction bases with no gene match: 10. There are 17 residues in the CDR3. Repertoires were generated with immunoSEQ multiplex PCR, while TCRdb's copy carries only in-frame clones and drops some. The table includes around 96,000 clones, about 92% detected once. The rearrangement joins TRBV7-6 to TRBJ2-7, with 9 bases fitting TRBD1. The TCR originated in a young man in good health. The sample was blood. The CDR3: CASSLENPGQGVYEQYF. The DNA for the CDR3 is TGTGCCAGCAGCTTAGAAAACCCGGGACAGGGAGTCTACGAGCAGTACTTC.